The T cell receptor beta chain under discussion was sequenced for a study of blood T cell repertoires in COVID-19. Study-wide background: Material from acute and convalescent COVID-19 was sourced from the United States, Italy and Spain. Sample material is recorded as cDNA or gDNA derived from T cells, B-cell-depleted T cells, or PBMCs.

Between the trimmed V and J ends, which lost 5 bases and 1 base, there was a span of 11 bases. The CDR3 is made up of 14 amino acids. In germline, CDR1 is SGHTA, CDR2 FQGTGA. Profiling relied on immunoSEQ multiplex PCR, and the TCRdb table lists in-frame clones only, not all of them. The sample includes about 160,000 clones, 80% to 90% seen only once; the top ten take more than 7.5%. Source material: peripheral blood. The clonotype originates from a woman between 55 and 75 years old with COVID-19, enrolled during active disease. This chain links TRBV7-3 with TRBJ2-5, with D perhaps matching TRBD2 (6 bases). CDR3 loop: CASSPGGGQETQYF. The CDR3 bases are TGTGCCAGCAGCCCTGGGGGAGGCCAAGAGACCCAGTACTTC.